These 32 T cell receptor beta chains came from one sample sequenced in a study of T-cell memory formation after mild COVID-19. MiXCR, run by TCRdb on the 5' RACE reads, gives a single entry per CDR3 protein. Of around 420,000 distinct CDR3 sequences in the sample, approximately 25% were seen once. The specimen was PBMCs or a T cell subset sorted from them (not recorded which). The receptors here all came from an adult woman who had mild COVID-19 (a few samples of this study predate the infection). Cell type and time point are not known.

CDR3: CASRRAGVTDTQYF. The CDR3 DNA sequence: TGCGCCAGCAGACGCGCAGGGGTCACAGATACGCAGTATTTT. This sequence joins TRBV5-1 and TRBJ2-3, with a tentative D call TRBD1 (6 bases). V was trimmed by 5 bases and J by 2 bases, leaving 12 bases between them. Per germline, CDR1 SGHRS and CDR2 YFSETQ. This CDR3 has 14 residues. Complete variable domain (other parts from reference TRBV5-1 and TRBJ2-3): KAGVTQTPRYLIKTRGQQVTLSCSPISGHRSVSWYQQTPGQGLQFLFEYFSETQRNKGNFPGRFSGRQFSNSRSEMNVSTLELGDSALYLCASRRAGVTDTQYFGPGTRLTVL.

CDR3 nucleotides: TGTGCCAGCAGTTTAGGGCCCCCGGGCTCCTACGAGCAGTACTTC. It yields the protein CASSLGPPGSYEQYF. The chain recombines TRBV12-3 or TRBV12-4 with TRBJ2-7; D remains ambiguous. The V end was cut by 1 base, the J end by 0 bases, with 10 bases between. This CDR3 region has 15 residues.

This clonotype was counted a few times. V and J are TRBV7-9 and TRBJ2-3, with a weak D call TRBD2 (6 bases). V was shortened by 5 bases and J by 6 bases, with 15 bases between the two germline ends. The CDR3 is 14 residues long. Per germline, CDR1 SEHNR and CDR2 FQNEAQ (reference sequence). Written as DNA, the CDR3 is TGTGCCAGCAGCCCGGGACTTATTGAGGATACGCAGTATTTT. Amino acid sequence: CASSPGLIEDTQYF.

This clonotype was detected many times. The chain carries TRBV7-2 and TRBJ2-7, with 11 bases fitting TRBD2. Germline loops: CDR1 SGHTA, CDR2 FQGNSA. The CDR3 runs to 14 residues. The J segment lost 4 bases and the V segment lost 5 bases, leaving 4 bases of the junction unmatched. CDR3 sequence reads: CASSRTSGLYEQYF. The CDR3 DNA reads as TGTGCCAGCAGCCGGACTAGCGGGTTGTACGAGCAGTACTTC.

This clonotype has a handful of counts. The chain joins TRBV12-3 or TRBV12-4 to TRBJ1-5, with D perhaps matching TRBD1 (6 bases). V lost 6 bases, J lost 5 bases, and 14 bases lay in between. This CDR3 region has 14 residues. DNA of the CDR3: TGTGCCAGCAGCGCTACAGGGAACCATCAGCCCCAGCATTTT. This encodes CASSATGNHQPQHF.

The chain recombines TRBV5-6 with TRBJ2-5, with 8 bases identical to TRBD2. CDR3 length: 14 amino acids. Germline CDR1 SGHDT, CDR2 YYEEEE. The V segment lost 5 bases and the J segment 1 base; nucleotides outside the gene matches: 4. The CDR3, as DNA: TGTGCCAGCAGTGGGCGGGGGGTCCAAGAGACCCAGTACTTC. Its translation: CASSGRGVQETQYF. Drawing the rest from reference TRBV5-6 and TRBJ2-5, the complete variable domain is DAGVTQSPTHLIKTRGQQVTLRCSPKSGHDTVSWYQQALGQGPQFIFQYYEEEERQRGNFPDRFSGHQFPNYSSELNVNALLLGDSALYLCASSGRGVQETQYFGPGTRLLVL.

The gene calls are TRBV18 and TRBJ2-7; no clear D gene. V was pared by 3 bases and J by 7 bases, with 16 bases between. CDR3 size: 14 residues. Per the germline V gene, CDR1 is KGHSH and CDR2 is LQKENI. In DNA form, the CDR3 reads TGTGCCAGCTCACCCCCCGGACCTCGAAAAGAGCAGTACTTC. Protein product: CASSPPGPRKEQYF.

The chain combines TRBV9 with TRBJ2-3, with TRBD1 identical over 7 bases. CDR1 SGDLS and CDR2 YYNGEE come from the germline V gene. The CDR3 loop spans 15 amino acids. Trimming cost V 3 bases and J 1 base; bases outside gene matches: 5. The CDR3 loop reads CASSARDRGTDTQYF. DNA for the CDR3: TGTGCCAGCAGCGCCCGGGACAGAGGCACAGATACGCAGTATTTT.

The chain has TRBV5-4 and TRBJ2-6; D is undetermined. Germline CDR1 SGHNT, CDR2 YYREEE (reference sequence). The CDR3 consists of 14 residues. V was pared by 2 bases and J by 0 bases, with 3 bases between. CDR3 in amino acids: CASSFFSGANVLTF. The CDR3 DNA is TGTGCCAGCAGCTTCTTCTCTGGGGCCAACGTCCTGACTTTC.

As DNA, the CDR3 is TGTGCCGACCGGGTCATGAACACTGAAGCTTTCTTT. Translating gives CADRVMNTEAFF. The V gene is TRBV12-3 or TRBV12-4, the J gene TRBJ1-1; D remains unclear. Trimming took off 11 bases at V and 0 bases at J, with 10 bases between the two ends. CDR3 length equals 12 residues.

The J gene is TRBJ2-5, the V gene TRBV6-5; TRBD1 might be the D (5 bases). CDR1 MNHEY and CDR2 SVGAGI come from the germline V gene. The V gene lost 0 bases and the J gene lost 1 base, with 9 bases spanning the gap. This CDR3 is 15 amino acids long. The CDR3 DNA follows: TGTGCCAGCAGTTACTCGATAGGGGTCCAAGAGACCCAGTACTTC. Translated, it gives CASSYSIGVQETQYF.

This chain connects TRBV7-2 to TRBJ1-2; no reliable D call. CDR3 length: 12 amino acids. V lost 6 bases and J 5 bases, leaving 10 bases between the germline ends. CDR1 and CDR2 from the germline V gene are SGHTA and FQGNSA. The chain's CDR3 is CASSQLQYGYTF. The CDR3 DNA follows: TGTGCCAGCAGTCAACTACAGTATGGCTACACCTTC.

The genes are TRBV5-1 and TRBJ1-5, with 10 nucleotides matching TRBD1. CDR3 size: 17 residues. V lost 2 bases, J lost 1 base, and 6 bases stayed unmatched. Germline V gene data show CDR1 as SGHRS and CDR2 as YFSETQ. CDR3 DNA: TGCGCCAGCAGCTTCGGGGTGGGACAGGGGAGCAATCAGCCCCAGCATTTT. As protein: CASSFGVGQGSNQPQHF.

The chain is built from TRBV12-3 or TRBV12-4 and TRBJ1-4, with TRBD1 as a possible D gene (5 bases). The germline V and J ends were trimmed by 5 bases and 2 bases, with 15 bases remaining between them. The CDR3 length is 16 residues. CDR3: CASSPGKGRTNEKLFF. The CDR3 DNA reads TGTGCCAGCAGTCCCGGTAAGGGACGTACTAATGAAAAACTGTTTTTT.

The table lists this clonotype with many counts. This chain joins TRBV11-3 and TRBJ2-3; 15 positions agree with TRBD2. Germline values: CDR1 SGHNT, CDR2 YENEEA. Trimming took 4 bases from V and 8 from J; bases not matched to a gene: 4. CDR3 length: 15 amino acids. In nucleotides, the CDR3 is TGTGCCAGCAGCTCCCGGACTAGCGGGAGGGGTACGCAGTATTTT. Translation: CASSSRTSGRGTQYF.

This clonotype was counted between two and nine times. The V gene is TRBV7-9, the J gene TRBJ1-5; tentatively, D is TRBD1 (5 bases). Germline-derived CDR1 and CDR2 are SEHNR and FQNEAQ (reference sequence). Trimming removed 5 bases at V and 1 base at J, with 12 bases between. The CDR3 consists of 15 residues. CDR3 sequence reads: CASSTTQGSNQPQHF. The CDR3 nucleotides read TGTGCCAGCAGCACCACCCAGGGAAGCAATCAGCCCCAGCATTTT. Full variable domain (remainder filled in from reference TRBV7-9 and TRBJ1-5): DTGVSQNPRHKITKRGQNVTFRCDPISEHNRLYWYRQTLGQGPEFLTYFQNEAQLEKSRLLSDRFSAERPKGSFSTLEIQRTEQGDSAMYLCASSTTQGSNQPQHFGDGTRLSIL.

This clonotype was counted only a few times. This chain uses TRBV29-1 with TRBJ1-5; D uncertain. The CDR3 loop spans 13 amino acids. Looked up from germline, CDR1 is SQVTM and CDR2 is ANQGSEA. V lost 0 bases and J lost 8, with 11 bases in between. CDR3 sequence reads: CSVEEDPFEPQHF. In nucleotides, the CDR3 is TGCAGCGTTGAAGAGGACCCCTTCGAGCCCCAGCATTTT.

Written as DNA, the CDR3 is TGTGCCAGCAGCTTTTTACCCGACCGGGCCCACCACGAGCAGTACTTC. This sequence encodes CASSFLPDRAHHEQYF. The chain links TRBV5-6 to TRBJ2-7, with unresolved D. This CDR3 region has 16 residues. Germline V CDR1 and CDR2: SGHDT, YYEEEE. V shed 2 bases and J shed 5 bases, with 20 bases lying between them.

V and J are TRBV6-6 and TRBJ1-4; D is undetermined. CDR1 and CDR2 from the germline V gene are MNHNY and SVGAGI (reference sequence). This CDR3 spans 14 amino acids. The germline V and J ends were trimmed by 6 bases and 5 bases, with 13 bases remaining between them. CDR3 in amino acids: CASSHGAGNEKLFF. In DNA form, the CDR3 reads TGTGCCAGCAGCCACGGAGCGGGGAATGAAAAACTGTTTTTT.

The rearrangement joins TRBV9 to TRBJ1-1; tentative D call: TRBD1 (6 bases). The ends were cut back, 1 base at V and 1 base at J, with 14 bases in the middle. The CDR3 totals 16 residues. Germline V gene lookup returns CDR1 SGDLS and CDR2 YYNGEE. CDR3 bases: TGTGCCAGCAGCGTAATCCCTAGGGGGGGGAACACTGAAGCTTTCTTT. Protein: CASSVIPRGGNTEAFF. The full variable domain, with the rest looked up from reference TRBV9 and TRBJ1-1, is DSGVTQTPKHLITATGQRVTLRCSPRSGDLSVYWYQQSLDQGLQFLIQYYNGEERAKGNILERFSAQQFPDLHSELNLSSLELGDSALYFCASSVIPRGGNTEAFFGQGTRLTVV.

Only a few counts were recorded for this clonotype. The CDR3 region is CASSLDRGRKTQYF. CDR3 bases: TGTGCCAGCAGTTTAGACAGGGGGCGAAAGACCCAGTACTTC. V usage is TRBV27 and J usage is TRBJ2-5; 10 bases line up with TRBD1. CDR1 is MNHEY and CDR2 is SMNVEV in the germline V gene (reference sequence). The CDR3 loop spans 14 amino acids. Trimming took 2 bases from V and 6 from J; bases not matched to a gene: 3.

The V call is TRBV7-8, the J call TRBJ1-2; D remains ambiguous. V was pared by 5 bases and J by 1 base, with 8 bases between. Germline lookup yields CDR1 SGHVS and CDR2 FQNEAQ. CDR3 length: 13 amino acids. The CDR3 region has the DNA TGTGCCAGCAGCCCCGATAATAACTATGGCTACACCTTC. It is translated as CASSPDNNYGYTF.

This clonotype occurred a few times. The rearrangement joins TRBV10-3 to TRBJ2-2; D gene uncertain. The CDR3 is 13 residues long. The V end lost 8 bases, the J end lost 4 bases, and 11 bases lay between the germline ends. CDR1 ENHRY and CDR2 SYGVKD come from the germline V gene. In DNA, the CDR3 is TGTGCCATCTCGTCGCCGGGCACCGGGGAGCTGTTTTTT. Its protein is CAISSPGTGELFF.

The rearrangement uses TRBV3-1 and TRBJ2-3; D is ambiguous. V shed 4 bases and J shed 2 bases, with 10 bases lying between them. Germline V gene sequence: CDR1 LGHDT, CDR2 YNNKEL (reference sequence). The CDR3 sequence is 14 residues long. CDR3 nucleotide sequence: TGTGCCAGCAGCCCTCAGGTTCTCACAGATACGCAGTATTTT. As protein: CASSPQVLTDTQYF.

J is TRBJ1-5 and V is TRBV24-1; TRBD1 is a possible D gene (5 bases). Deletions cut 5 bases from V and 3 bases from J, with 19 bases between. The CDR3 covers 17 residues. Germline V lookup: CDR1 KGHDR, CDR2 SFDVKD. The chain's CDR3 is CATSGGGTGTPNQPQHF. The CDR3 DNA reads TGTGCCACCAGTGGGGGGGGAACCGGGACCCCCAATCAGCCCCAGCATTTT.

This clonotype was counted only a few times. The gene calls are TRBV7-3 and TRBJ1-4; no clear D gene. CDR1 and CDR2 from the germline V gene are SGHTA and FQGTGA. The length of the CDR3 is 14 residues. The V end was cut by 4 bases, the J end by 5 bases, with 11 bases between. As DNA, the CDR3 is TGTGCCAGCAGCTATGGACGGACGAATGAAAAACTGTTTTTT. Translated, it gives CASSYGRTNEKLFF.

The rearrangement links TRBV10-2 to TRBJ2-2; the match to TRBD2 covers 10 bases. Per the germline V gene, CDR1 is WSHSY and CDR2 is SAAADI. The J segment lost 4 bases and the V segment lost 3 bases, leaving 5 bases of the junction unmatched. The CDR3 has 16 amino acids. In DNA form, the CDR3 reads TGCGCCAGCAGTGACCTAGCGGGGGCGGGCACCGGGGAGCTGTTTTTT. Protein: CASSDLAGAGTGELFF.

The chain recombines TRBV1 with TRBJ2-2. TRBV1 is tagged as a pseudogene. The CDR3 covers 13 residues. The CDR3 loop is CTSSQSGPGELFF. The CDR3 DNA follows: TGCACCAGCAGCCAATCTGGGCCCGGGGAGCTGTTTTTT.

The rearrangement uses TRBV29-1 and TRBJ1-2, with D unresolved. Germline CDR1 reads SQVTM; CDR2 reads ANQGSEA. This CDR3 spans 13 amino acids. The V and J ends lost 4 bases and 2 bases respectively, with 11 bases between them. CDR3 loop: CSVVTVGNYGYTF. In nucleotides, the CDR3 is TGCAGCGTTGTGACGGTGGGGAACTATGGCTACACCTTC. The whole variable domain, remainder taken from reference TRBV29-1 and TRBJ1-2, is SAVISQKPSRDICQRGTSLTIQCQVDSQVTMMFWYRQQPGQSLTLIATANQGSEATYESGFVIDKFPISRPNLTFSTLTVSNMSPEDSSIYLCSVVTVGNYGYTFGSGTRLTVV.

The chain joins TRBV20-1 to TRBJ1-2; D not certain. Trimming stripped 0 bases from V and 4 bases from J, with 9 bases between. From germline, CDR1 is DFQATT and CDR2 SNEGSKA (reference sequence). The CDR3 sequence is 13 residues long. The chain's CDR3 is CSARDLRFYGYTF. CDR3 bases: TGCAGTGCTAGAGATTTGAGGTTCTATGGCTACACCTTC.

This clonotype turned up a few times. The chain has TRBV11-2 and TRBJ2-4, with 10 nucleotides matching TRBD2. V lost 0 bases to trimming and J lost 5 bases; unmatched junction nucleotides: 7. CDR3 length: 17 amino acids. Germline V gene data show CDR1 as SGHAT and CDR2 as FQNNGV. The CDR3 DNA sequence: TGTGCCAGCAGCTTAGATTCGGGACTAGCGCGAGAAAACATTCAGTACTTC. It codes for CASSLDSGLARENIQYF.

The rearrangement joins TRBV6-2 or TRBV6-3 to TRBJ2-1, with D perhaps matching TRBD2 (5 bases). Trimming shortened V by 8 bases and J by 12 bases, and 14 bases separated the two germline ends. The CDR3 is 11 amino acids. Germline V gives CDR1 MNHEY, CDR2 SVGEGT. CDR3 in amino acids: CASRGKGWQFF. In DNA, the CDR3 is TGTGCCAGCCGGGGAAAAGGATGGCAGTTCTTC.